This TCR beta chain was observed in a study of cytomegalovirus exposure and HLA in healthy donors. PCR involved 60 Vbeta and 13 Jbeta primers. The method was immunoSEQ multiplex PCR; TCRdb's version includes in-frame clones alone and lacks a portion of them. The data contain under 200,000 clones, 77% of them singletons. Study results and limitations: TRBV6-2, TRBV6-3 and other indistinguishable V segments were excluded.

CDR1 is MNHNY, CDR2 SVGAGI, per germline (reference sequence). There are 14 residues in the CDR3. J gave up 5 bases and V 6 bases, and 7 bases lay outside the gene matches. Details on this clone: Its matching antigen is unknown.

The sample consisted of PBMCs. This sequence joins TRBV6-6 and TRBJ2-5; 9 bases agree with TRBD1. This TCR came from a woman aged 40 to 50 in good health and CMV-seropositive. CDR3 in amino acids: CASRLGTGLETQYF. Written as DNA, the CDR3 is TGTGCCAGCAGACTGGGGACAGGGTTGGAGACCCAGTACTTC.